This T cell receptor (beta chain) was retrieved from a study of human T cells and chemical hapten exposure. Using its own MiXCR run on the RACE reads, TCRdb lists one record per CDR3 protein. The sample contains 150,000 to 200,000 distinct CDR3 sequences, about 15% of which appear only once. Germline lookup yields CDR1 KGHSH and CDR2 LQKENI. V was clipped by 3 bases and J by 3 bases; unmatched bases: 7. There are 15 residues in the CDR3. Time point described: patch test 1, 2 weeks after DPC sensitization. Indicated treatment: therapeutic diphenylcyclopropenone sensitization with weekly scalp DPC. This clonotype has only a few counts.

The chain has TRBV18 and TRBJ1-1; 7 bases are a match to TRBD1. The input for sequencing was whole blood, taken in connection with sensitization to the hapten diphenylcyclopropenone (DPC). This clonotype was sampled from a woman aged 25 to 39 with alopecia areata. Some clones in this sample may be carry-over from other donors' samples. For the CDR3, the DNA is TGTGCCAGCTCACCGTCGACAGGGAGACACACTGAAGCTTTCTTT. Translation gives CASSPSTGRHTEAFF. Full variable domain (missing parts from reference TRBV18 and TRBJ1-1): NAGVMQNPRHLVRRRGQEARLRCSPMKGHSHVYWYRQLPEEGLKFMVYLQKENIIDESGMPKERFSAEFPKEGPSILRIQQVVRGDSAAYFCASSPSTGRHTEAFFGQGTRLTVV.